This TCR beta chain originates from a study of control samples from healthy donors and cancer patients. CDR1 and CDR2 (germline): SGHRS, YFSETQ. The CDR3 extends over 17 amino acids. Trimming cost V 0 bases and J 4 bases; bases outside gene matches: 8. Some clones are missing from TCRdb's copy, which holds only in-frame ones; the method was immunoSEQ multiplex PCR. The table records around 63,000 clones, around 87% of them present only once. This clonotype was sampled from a woman aged 50 to 60 with head and neck cancer. This chain connects TRBV5-1 to TRBJ2-1, with TRBD2 matching over 9 bases. Sample: PBMCs. Here the CDR3 DNA reads TGCGCCAGCAGCTTGGAGGTAGCGGGGGCCACGTACAATGAGCAGTTCTTC. It encodes CASSLEVAGATYNEQFF.